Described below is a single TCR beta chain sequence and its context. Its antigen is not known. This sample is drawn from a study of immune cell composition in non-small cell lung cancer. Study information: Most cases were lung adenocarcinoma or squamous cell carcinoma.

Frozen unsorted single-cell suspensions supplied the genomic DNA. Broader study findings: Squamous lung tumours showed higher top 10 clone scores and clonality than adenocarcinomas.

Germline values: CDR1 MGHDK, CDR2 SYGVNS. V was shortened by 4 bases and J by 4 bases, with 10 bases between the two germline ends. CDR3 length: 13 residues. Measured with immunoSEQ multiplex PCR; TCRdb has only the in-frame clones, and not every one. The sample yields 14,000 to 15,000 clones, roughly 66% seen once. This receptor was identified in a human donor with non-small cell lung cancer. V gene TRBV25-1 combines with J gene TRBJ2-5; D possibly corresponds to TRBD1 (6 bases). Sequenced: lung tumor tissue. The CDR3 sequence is CASSVEQGETQYF. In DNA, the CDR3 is TGTGCCAGCAGTGTCGAACAGGGAGAGACCCAGTACTTC.